This T cell receptor (beta chain) was captured by sequencing in a study of blood T cell repertoires in COVID-19. Study in general: The origin of the acute and convalescent COVID-19 samples was the United States, Italy and Spain. Sample material is recorded as cDNA or gDNA derived from T cells, B-cell-depleted T cells, or PBMCs.

CDR1 and CDR2 from the germline V gene are SGHRS and YFSETQ. The germline V and J ends were trimmed by 0 bases and 9 bases, with 25 bases remaining between them. The CDR3 consists of 18 residues. Authors' processing steps: Nucleated cell counts were estimated from reference gene primer amplification. Only in-frame clones appear in the TCRdb table, and some are missing; sequencing was by immunoSEQ multiplex PCR. D and trimming come from the DNA, and the V and J calls and clone size come from that table. The repertoire has about 320,000 clones, 80% to 90% of them found once; the top ten carry about 1.2%.

The TCR was taken from a woman aged 45-65 years with acute or convalescent COVID-19. The source material was peripheral blood. This sequence joins TRBV5-1 and TRBJ2-1; possible D gene TRBD2, 5 bases. The CDR3 sequence is CASSLVFWSLLVSSEQFF. The CDR3 nucleotides read TGCGCCAGCAGCTTGGTGTTTTGGTCCCTACTAGTTTCCAGTGAGCAGTTCTTC.